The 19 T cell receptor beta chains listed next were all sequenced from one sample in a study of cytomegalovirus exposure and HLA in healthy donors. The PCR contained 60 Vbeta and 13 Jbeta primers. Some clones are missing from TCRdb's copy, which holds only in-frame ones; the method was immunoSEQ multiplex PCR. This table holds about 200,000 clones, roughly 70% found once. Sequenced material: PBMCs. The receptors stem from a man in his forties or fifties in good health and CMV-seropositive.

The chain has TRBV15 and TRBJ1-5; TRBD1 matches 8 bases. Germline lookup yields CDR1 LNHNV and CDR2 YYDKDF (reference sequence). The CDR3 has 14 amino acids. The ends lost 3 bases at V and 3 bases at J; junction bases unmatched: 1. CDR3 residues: CATSRDRDNQPQHF. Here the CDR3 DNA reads TGTGCCACCAGCAGGGACAGGGACAATCAGCCCCAGCATTTT.

CDR3 in DNA: TGTGCCATCAGCCCGAGACAGGACTATGGCTACACCTTC. Protein product: CAISPRQDYGYTF. The rearrangement joins TRBV10-3 to TRBJ1-2, with TRBD1 as a possible D gene (6 bases). Trimming took 6 bases from V and 3 from J, leaving 11 bases between them. Germline lookup yields CDR1 ENHRY and CDR2 SYGVKD. This CDR3 has 13 residues.

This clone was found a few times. The CDR3 nucleotides read TGTGCCAGCAGCAAGTCAGGGAAGAACACTGAAGCTTTCTTT. Protein sequence: CASSKSGKNTEAFF. The chain joins TRBV7-6 to TRBJ1-1; D possibly corresponds to TRBD1 (5 bases). V was pared by 5 bases and J by 1 base, with 11 bases between. Germline V gene sequence: CDR1 SGHVS, CDR2 FNYEAQ. The CDR3 runs to 14 residues.

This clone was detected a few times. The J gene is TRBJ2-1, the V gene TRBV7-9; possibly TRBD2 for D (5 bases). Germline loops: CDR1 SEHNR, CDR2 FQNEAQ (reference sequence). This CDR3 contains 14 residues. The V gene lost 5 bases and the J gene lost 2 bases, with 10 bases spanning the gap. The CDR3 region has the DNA TGTGCCAGCAGCGGGCGACTAACCTACAATGAGCAGTTCTTC. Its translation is CASSGRLTYNEQFF.

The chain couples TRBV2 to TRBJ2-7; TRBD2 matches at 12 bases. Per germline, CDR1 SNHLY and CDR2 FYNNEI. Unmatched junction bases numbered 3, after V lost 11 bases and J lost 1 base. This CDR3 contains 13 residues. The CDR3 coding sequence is TGTGCCGGCACTAGCGGGGGGTCCTACGAGCAGTACTTC. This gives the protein CAGTSGGSYEQYF.

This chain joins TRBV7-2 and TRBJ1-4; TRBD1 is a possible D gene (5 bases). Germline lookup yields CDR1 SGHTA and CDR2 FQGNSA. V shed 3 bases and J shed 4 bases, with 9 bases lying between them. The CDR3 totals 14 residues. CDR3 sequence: CASSFSGGNEKLFF. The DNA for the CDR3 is TGTGCCAGCAGCTTCTCGGGGGGTAATGAAAAACTGTTTTTT.

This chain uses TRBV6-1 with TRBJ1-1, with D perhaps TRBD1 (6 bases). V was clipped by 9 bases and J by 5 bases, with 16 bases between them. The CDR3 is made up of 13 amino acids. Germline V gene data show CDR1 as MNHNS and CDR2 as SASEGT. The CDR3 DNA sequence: TGTGCCAGTTTCCGGGACAAAGGGACTGAAGCTTTCTTT. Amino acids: CASFRDKGTEAFF.

CDR3 residues: CASSLAGVLNTEAFF. CDR3 sequence (DNA): TGTGCCAGCAGCTTGGCCGGGGTCCTGAACACTGAAGCTTTCTTT. This chain connects TRBV5-4 to TRBJ1-1, with D unclear. The CDR3 has 15 residues. V lost 0 bases, J lost 0 bases, and 9 bases lay in between. In germline, CDR1 is SGHNT, CDR2 YYREEE (reference sequence).

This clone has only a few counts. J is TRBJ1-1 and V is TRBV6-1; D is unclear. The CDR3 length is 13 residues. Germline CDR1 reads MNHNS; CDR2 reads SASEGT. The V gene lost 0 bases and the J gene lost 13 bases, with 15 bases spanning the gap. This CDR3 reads CASSEADRREDFF. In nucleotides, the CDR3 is TGTGCCAGCAGTGAAGCCGATAGGAGGGAGGATTTCTTT.

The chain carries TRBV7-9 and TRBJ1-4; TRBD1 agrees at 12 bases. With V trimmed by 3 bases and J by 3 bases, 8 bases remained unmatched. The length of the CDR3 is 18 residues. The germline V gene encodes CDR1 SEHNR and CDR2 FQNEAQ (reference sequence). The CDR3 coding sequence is TGTGCCAGCAGCTTCGCCGGGACAGGGGGCCTATCTAATGAAAAACTGTTTTTT. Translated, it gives CASSFAGTGGLSNEKLFF.

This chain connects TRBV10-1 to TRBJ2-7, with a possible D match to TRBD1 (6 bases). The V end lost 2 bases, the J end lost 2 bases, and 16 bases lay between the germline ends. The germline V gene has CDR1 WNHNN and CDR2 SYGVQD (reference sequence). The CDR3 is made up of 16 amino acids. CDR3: CASSEVNRERAYEQYF. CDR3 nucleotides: TGCGCCAGCAGTGAGGTGAACAGGGAAAGGGCCTACGAGCAGTACTTC.

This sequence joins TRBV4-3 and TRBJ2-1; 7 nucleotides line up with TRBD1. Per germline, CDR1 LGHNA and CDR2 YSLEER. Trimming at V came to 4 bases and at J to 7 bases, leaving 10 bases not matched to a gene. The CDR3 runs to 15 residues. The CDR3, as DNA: TGCGCCAGCAGCCGATTGACCGGGACAGAAAATGAGCAGTTCTTC. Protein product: CASSRLTGTENEQFF.

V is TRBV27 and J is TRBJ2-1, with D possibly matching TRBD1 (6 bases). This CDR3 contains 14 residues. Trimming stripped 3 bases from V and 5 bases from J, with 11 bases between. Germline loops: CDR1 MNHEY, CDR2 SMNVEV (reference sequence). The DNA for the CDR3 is TGTGCCAGCAGTTTTGGGAACAGGGACAATGAGCAGTTCTTC. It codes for CASSFGNRDNEQFF.

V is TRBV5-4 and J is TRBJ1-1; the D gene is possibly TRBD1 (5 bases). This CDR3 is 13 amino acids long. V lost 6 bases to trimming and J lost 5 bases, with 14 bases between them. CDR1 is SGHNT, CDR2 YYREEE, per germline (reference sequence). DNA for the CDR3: TGTGCCAGCATCCCTCCCGGGGGAACTGAAGCTTTCTTT. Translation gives CASIPPGGTEAFF.

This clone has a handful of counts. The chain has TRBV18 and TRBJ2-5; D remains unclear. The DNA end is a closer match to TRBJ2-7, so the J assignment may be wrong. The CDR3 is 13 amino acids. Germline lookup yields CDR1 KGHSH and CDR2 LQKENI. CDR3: CASSPPSSYEQYF. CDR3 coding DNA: TGTGCCAGCTCACCACCTTCGTCGTACGAGCAGTACTTC.

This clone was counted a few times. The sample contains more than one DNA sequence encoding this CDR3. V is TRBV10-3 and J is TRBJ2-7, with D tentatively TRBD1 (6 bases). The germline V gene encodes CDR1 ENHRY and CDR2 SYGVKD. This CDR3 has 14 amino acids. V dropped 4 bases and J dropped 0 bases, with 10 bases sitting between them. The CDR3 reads CAISGTESSYEQYF. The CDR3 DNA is TGTGCCATCAGTGGGACAGAGAGCTCCTACGAGCAGTACTTC.

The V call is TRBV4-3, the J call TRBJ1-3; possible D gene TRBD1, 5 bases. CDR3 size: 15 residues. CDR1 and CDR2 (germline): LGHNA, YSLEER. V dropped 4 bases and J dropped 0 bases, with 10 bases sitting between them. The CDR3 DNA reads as TGCGCCAGCAGCCCCGACAGACTCTCTGGAAACACCATATATTTT. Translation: CASSPDRLSGNTIYF.

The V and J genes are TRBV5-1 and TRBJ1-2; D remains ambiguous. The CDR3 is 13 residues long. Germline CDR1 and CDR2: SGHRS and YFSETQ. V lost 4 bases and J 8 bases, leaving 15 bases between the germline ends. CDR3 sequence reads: CASSPRTREGYTF. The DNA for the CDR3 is TGCGCCAGCAGCCCCCGGACCCGGGAGGGCTACACCTTC. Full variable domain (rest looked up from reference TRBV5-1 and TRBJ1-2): KAGVTQTPRYLIKTRGQQVTLSCSPISGHRSVSWYQQTPGQGLQFLFEYFSETQRNKGNFPGRFSGRQFSNSRSEMNVSTLELGDSALYLCASSPRTREGYTFGSGTRLTVV.

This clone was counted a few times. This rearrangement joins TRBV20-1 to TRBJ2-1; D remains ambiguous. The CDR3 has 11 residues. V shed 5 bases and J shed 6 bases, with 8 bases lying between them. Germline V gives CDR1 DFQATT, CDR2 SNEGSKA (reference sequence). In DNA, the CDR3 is TGCAGTGCTGACACTGGCAATGAGCAGTTCTTC. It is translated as CSADTGNEQFF.